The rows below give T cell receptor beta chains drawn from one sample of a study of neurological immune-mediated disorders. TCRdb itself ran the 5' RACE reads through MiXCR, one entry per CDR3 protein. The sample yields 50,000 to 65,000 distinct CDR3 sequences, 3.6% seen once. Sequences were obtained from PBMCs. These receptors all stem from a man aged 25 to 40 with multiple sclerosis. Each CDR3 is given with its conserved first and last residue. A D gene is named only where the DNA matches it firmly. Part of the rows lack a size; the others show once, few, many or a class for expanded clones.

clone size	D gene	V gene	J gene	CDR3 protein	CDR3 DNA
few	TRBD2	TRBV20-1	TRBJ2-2	CSAFSGRVNTGELFF	TGCAGTGCTTTTAGCGGGAGGGTGAACACCGGGGAGCTGTTTTTT
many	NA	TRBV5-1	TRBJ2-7	CASSLEPPIYEQYF	TGCGCCAGCAGCTTGGAACCCCCAATCTACGAGCAGTACTTC
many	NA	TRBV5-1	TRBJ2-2	CASSLVQENTGELFF	TGCGCCAGCAGCTTGGTACAGGAGAACACCGGGGAGCTGTTTTTT
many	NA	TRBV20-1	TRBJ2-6	CSARDAGAGANVLTF	TGCAGTGCTAGAGATGCCGGGGCTGGGGCCAACGTCCTGACTTTC
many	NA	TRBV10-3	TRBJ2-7	CGATGSGSDEQYF	TGTGGCGCCACAGGTTCAGGTTCGGACGAGCAGTACTTC
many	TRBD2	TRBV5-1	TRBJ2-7	CASSLGPPRGGGLPTYEQYF	TGCGCCAGCAGCTTGGGCCCACCCCGCGGGGGAGGTTTACCCACCTACGAGCAGTACTTC
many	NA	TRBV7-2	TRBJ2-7	CATSGPSSYEQYF	TGTGCCACCTCGGGACCCAGCTCCTACGAGCAGTACTTC
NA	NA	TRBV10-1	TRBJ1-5	CASSEDLGQPQNF	TGCGCCAGCAGTGAGGACCTGGGCCAGCCCCAGAATTTT
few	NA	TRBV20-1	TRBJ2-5	CSASDVVRGVEETQYF	TGCAGTGCTAGTGATGTCGTCCGGGGAGTTGAAGAGACCCAGTACTTC
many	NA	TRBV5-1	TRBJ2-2	CASSGTTSWWDTGELFF	TGCGCCAGCAGCGGTACCACTAGCTGGTGGGACACCGGGGAGCTGTTTTTT
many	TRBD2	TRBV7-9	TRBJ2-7	CASSPRLAGDYEQYF	TGTGCCAGCAGCCCGCGACTAGCGGGGGACTACGAGCAGTACTTC
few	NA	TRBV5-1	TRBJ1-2	CASSPGVIGDYGYTF	TGCGCCAGCAGCCCAGGGGTTATCGGGGACTATGGCTACACCTTC
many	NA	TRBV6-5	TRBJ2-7	CASSYSKGFHEQYF	TGTGCCAGCAGTTACTCGAAGGGTTTCCACGAGCAGTACTTC
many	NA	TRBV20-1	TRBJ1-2	CSANQGVGYGYTF	TGCAGTGCGAACCAGGGTGTAGGGTATGGCTACACCTTC
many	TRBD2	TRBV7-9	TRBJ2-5	CASSVPGLAGGSQETQYF	TGTGCCAGCAGCGTCCCGGGACTAGCGGGGGGTTCTCAAGAGACCCAGTACTTC
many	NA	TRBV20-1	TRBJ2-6	CSARDPGIGANVLTF	TGCAGTGCTAGAGATCCCGGAATTGGGGCCAACGTCCTGACTTTC
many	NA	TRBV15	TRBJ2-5	CATSRDQGNLSKYF	TGTGCCACCAGCAGAGATCAGGGGAACCTCAGCAAGTACTTC
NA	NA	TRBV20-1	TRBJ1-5	CSATSGTQPQHF	TGCAGTGCTACTTCAGGTACCCAGCCCCAGCATTTT